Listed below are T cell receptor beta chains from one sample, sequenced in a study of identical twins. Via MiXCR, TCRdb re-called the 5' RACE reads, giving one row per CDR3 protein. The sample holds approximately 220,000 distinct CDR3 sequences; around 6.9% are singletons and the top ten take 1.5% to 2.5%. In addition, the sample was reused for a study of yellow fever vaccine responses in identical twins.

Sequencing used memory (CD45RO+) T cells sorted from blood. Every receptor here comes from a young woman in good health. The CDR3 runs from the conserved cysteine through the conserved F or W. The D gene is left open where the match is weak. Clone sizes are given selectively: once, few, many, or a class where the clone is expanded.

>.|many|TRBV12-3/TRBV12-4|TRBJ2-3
TGTGCCAGCAGTTTCGGCAGGCGGGCAGATACGCAGTATTTT
CASSFGRRADTQYF
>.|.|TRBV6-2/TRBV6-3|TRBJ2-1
TGTGCCAGCAGTTACTCTGGGCACAGGGCCTACAATGAGCAGTTCTTC
CASSYSGHRAYNEQFF
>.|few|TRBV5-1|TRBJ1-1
TGCGCCAGCAGCTTGGCGGGACAACTGAACACTGAAGCTTTCTTT
CASSLAGQLNTEAFF
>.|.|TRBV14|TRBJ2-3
TGTGCCAGCAGCTGGGGAATGAGCACAGATACGCAGTATTTT
CASSWGMSTDTQYF
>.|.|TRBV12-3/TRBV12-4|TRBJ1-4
TGTGCCAGCAGGGGGGGGTATGAAAAACTGTTTTTT
CASRGGYEKLFF
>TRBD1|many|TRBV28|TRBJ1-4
TGTGCCAGCAGTTTGGGACAGGGGTTTGAAAAACTGTTTTTT
CASSLGQGFEKLFF
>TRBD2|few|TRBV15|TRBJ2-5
TGTGCCACCAGCAGAGATCGGGCTAGCGGGGGAGGCGAGACCCAGTACTTC
CATSRDRASGGGETQYF
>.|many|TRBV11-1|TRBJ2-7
TGTGCCAGCAGCTCCACAGGGGGGGCAAACCAATACTCCTACGAGCAGTACTTC
CASSSTGGANQYSYEQYF
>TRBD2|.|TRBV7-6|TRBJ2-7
TGTGCCAGCAGCTTAGCGGGTAGCGGGTCCTCCTACGAGCAGTACTTC
CASSLAGSGSSYEQYF
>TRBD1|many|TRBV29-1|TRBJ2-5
TGCAGCGTGGGGACAGGGGCCGAGTGGGAGACCCAGTACTTC
CSVGTGAEWETQYF
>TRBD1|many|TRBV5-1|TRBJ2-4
TGCGCCAGCAGCGCACAGGGGACAAACATTCAGTACTTC
CASSAQGTNIQYF
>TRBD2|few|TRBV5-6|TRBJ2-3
TGTGCCAGCAGCTACGGGACTAGCGGGACCCTAAGCACAGATACGCAGTATTTT
CASSYGTSGTLSTDTQYF
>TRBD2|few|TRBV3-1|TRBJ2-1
TGTGCCAGCAGCCAACGGACTAGCGGGGGGGCCCGGGGACAGTTCTTC
CASSQRTSGGARGQFF
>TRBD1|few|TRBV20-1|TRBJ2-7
TGCAGTGCCGTAGGACGGACAGGGGGTTCCTACGAGCAGTACTTC
CSAVGRTGGSYEQYF
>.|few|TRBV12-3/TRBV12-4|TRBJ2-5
TGTGCCAGCAGCATCGATTGGAGGGGGGCCCAGTACTTC
CASSIDWRGAQYF
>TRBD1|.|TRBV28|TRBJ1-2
TGTGCCAGTGGCATAAGCCAGGGGGCAGGGGGCTACACCTTC
CASGISQGAGGYTF
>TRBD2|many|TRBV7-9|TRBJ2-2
TGTGCCAGCAGCCCGTCGGGTCTAGCGGGCACCGGGGAGCTGTTTTTT
CASSPSGLAGTGELFF
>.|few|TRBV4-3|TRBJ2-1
TGCGCCAGCAGCCAAGTGTTGGGTACTGAGCAGTTCTTC
CASSQVLGTEQFF
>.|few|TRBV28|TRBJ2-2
TGTGCCAGCAGTCTGCCGGGTCCCGGTCGAAGTGGGGAGCTGTTTTTT
CASSLPGPGRSGELFF
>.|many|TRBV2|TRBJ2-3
TGTGCCAGCAGTCTATCTAGCGACACAGATACGCAGTATTTT
CASSLSSDTDTQYF
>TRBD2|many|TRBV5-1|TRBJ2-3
TGCGCCAGCGTCCCTAGCGGGAGTAGTTCAGATACGCAGTATTTT
CASVPSGSSSDTQYF
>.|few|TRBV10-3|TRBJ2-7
TGTGCCATCAGTGAGTCGTTCGGCCAGACCTACGAGCAGTACTTC
CAISESFGQTYEQYF
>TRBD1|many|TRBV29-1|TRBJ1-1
TGCAGCGTTGGACAGGGGGGTGGCACTGAAGCTTTCTTT
CSVGQGGGTEAFF
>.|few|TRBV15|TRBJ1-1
TGTGCCACCAGCAGTGACGACACTGAAGCTTTCTTT
CATSSDDTEAFF
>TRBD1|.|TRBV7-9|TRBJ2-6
TGTGCCAGCAGCATTACAGGGGGCTCTGGGGCCAACGTCCTGACTTTC
CASSITGGSGANVLTF
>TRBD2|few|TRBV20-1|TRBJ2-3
TGCAGTGCTAGAGTTGCGGGAGGGGGTGCAGATACGCAGTATTTT
CSARVAGGGADTQYF
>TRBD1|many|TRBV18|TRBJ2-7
TGTGCCAGCTCACCACGGGACAGCTACGAGCAGTACTTC
CASSPRDSYEQYF
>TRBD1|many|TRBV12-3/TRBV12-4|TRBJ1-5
TGTGCCAGCAGTATCCGGGACAGGGAGCAGCCCCAGCATTTT
CASSIRDREQPQHF
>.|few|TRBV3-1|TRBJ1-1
TGTGCCAGCAGCCATTGGGGAGGAGACACTGAAGCTTTCTTT
CASSHWGGDTEAFF
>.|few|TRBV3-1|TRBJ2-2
TGTGCCAGCAGCTCATCCAGGGTATCGAACACCGGGGAGCTGTTTTTT
CASSSSRVSNTGELFF
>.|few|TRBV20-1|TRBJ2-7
TGCAGTGCTAGTGTCACGGGGGTCGGGCACGAGCAGTACTTC
CSASVTGVGHEQYF
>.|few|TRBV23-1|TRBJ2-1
TGCGCCAGCAGTCAATCGGACAGCTACAATGAGCAGTTCTTC
CASSQSDSYNEQFF
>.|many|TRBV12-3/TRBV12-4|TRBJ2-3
TGTGCCAGCGAATCCGGGGGGCATGCAGATACGCAGTATTTT
CASESGGHADTQYF
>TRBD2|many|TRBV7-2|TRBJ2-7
TGTGCCAGCAGCTTAGGGGGGACTAGAATCAGCGAGCAGTACTTC
CASSLGGTRISEQYF
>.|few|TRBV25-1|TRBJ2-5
TGTGCCAGCAGTAGGGACGCTGTTCGAGAGACCCAGTACTTC
CASSRDAVRETQYF
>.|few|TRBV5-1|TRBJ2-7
TGCGCCAGCAGCTTGGGGGCCTCAAAGAGCTCCTACGAGCAGTACTTC
CASSLGASKSSYEQYF
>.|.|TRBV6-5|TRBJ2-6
TGTGCCAGCAGTTACGTGGCTCCGGGGGCGAGGCGGGCCAACGTCCTGACTTTC
CASSYVAPGARRANVLTF
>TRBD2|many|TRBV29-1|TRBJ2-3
TGCAGCGTTGCCGGCTCCCGGAGCGGGAGTATGCAGGATACGCAGTATTTT
CSVAGSRSGSMQDTQYF
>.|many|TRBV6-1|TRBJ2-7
TGTGCCAGCAGCCTACCCGGGGGACCCTACGAGCAGTACTTC
CASSLPGGPYEQYF
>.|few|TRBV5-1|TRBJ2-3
TGCGCCAGCAGCGGATTGGTAGACTATAGCACAGATACGCAGTATTTT
CASSGLVDYSTDTQYF
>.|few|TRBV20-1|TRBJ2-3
TGCAGTGCTAATCTCCCCATCAACACAGATACGCAGTATTTT
CSANLPINTDTQYF
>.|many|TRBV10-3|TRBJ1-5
TGTGCCATCAGTGAGTCAGAGACACGAGGAAATCAGCCCCAGCATTTT
CAISESETRGNQPQHF
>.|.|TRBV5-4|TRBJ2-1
TGTGCCAGCAGCCCAGGGGGAGGGCGGGCCAATGAGCAGTTCTTC
CASSPGGGRANEQFF
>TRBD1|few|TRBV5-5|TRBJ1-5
TGTGCCAGCTCTAGGGGGCTGGGCAATCAGCCCCAGCATTTT
CASSRGLGNQPQHF
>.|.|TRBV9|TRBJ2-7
TGTGCCAGCAGCGTAGGGGTGGACCTCTCCTACGAGCAGTACTTC
CASSVGVDLSYEQYF
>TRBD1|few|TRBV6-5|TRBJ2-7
TGTGCCAGCAGTTACTCCGCCGGGACAGGGGCCGGAGAGCAGTACTTC
CASSYSAGTGAGEQYF
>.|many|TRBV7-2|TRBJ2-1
TGTGCCAGCAGCCCGGGACGGTCGAAGGGCTACAATGAGCAGTTCTTC
CASSPGRSKGYNEQFF